The entry that follows covers one T cell receptor (beta chain) sequence. This entry is derived from a study of OX40 agonist ivuxolimab in advanced cancers. Overall study context: Patients' therapy was ivuxolimab, an antibody that acts as an agonist of OX40 (CD134). The eligibility criteria allowed prior anti-PD-1, anti-PD-L1 or anti-CTLA-4 therapy, and 40% had some. There were three patients with partial responses, one having hepatocellular carcinoma and two cutaneous melanoma.

Losses at the gene ends were 4 bases for V and 9 bases for J; bases not matched to a gene: 6. The CDR3 contains 16 residues. Germline CDR1 is SGHNT and CDR2 is YYREEE (reference sequence). Any history of autoimmune disease or systemic immunosuppression disqualified patients. Produced via immunoSEQ multiplex PCR; TCRdb's table is partial and in-frame only. Of about 73,000 clones listed, 86% are singletons. The chain links TRBV5-4 to TRBJ2-2; 16 nucleotides match TRBD2. Source: CD4+ or CD8+ T cells sorted from blood, taken in a trial of the OX40 agonist ivuxolimab. The sequence derives from an adult with an advanced solid tumor such as melanoma, head and neck, liver or kidney cancer. CDR3 sequence reads: CASSPGTSGGARELFF. The CDR3, as DNA: TGTGCCAGCAGCCCCGGGACTAGCGGGGGGGCAAGGGAGCTGTTTTTT.